This T cell receptor beta chain was obtained from a study of cytomegalovirus exposure and HLA in healthy donors. Study findings and constraints: A later analysis reported that several of the most significant clusters appeared to be linked to common viral pathogens, among them Epstein-Barr virus. Presence/absence analyses treated sequencing depth as roughly uniform across donors. The dataset shows that most TCR sequences were rare, while some public TCRs occurred in many donors. Among the CMV-associated chains, a few were confirmed in vitro as specific for CMV antigens.

The primer mix had 60 Vbeta and 13 Jbeta primers. Using immunoSEQ multiplex PCR, the repertoire was profiled, and TCRdb retains in-frame clones only, with some absent. The profile shows under 150,000 clones, around 78% of them singletons. Comment on this clone: The antigen remains undetermined.

Losses at the gene ends were 3 bases for V and 7 bases for J; bases not matched to a gene: 10. Looked up from germline, CDR1 is SGDLS and CDR2 is YYNGEE. The CDR3 consists of 15 residues. The material sequenced was PBMCs. The chain recombines TRBV9 with TRBJ1-3; 7 bases line up with TRBD1. The clonotype originates from a male donor in good health and CMV-seronegative. CDR3: CASSDDRAVWNTIYF. CDR3 sequence (DNA): TGTGCCAGCAGCGATGACAGGGCCGTGTGGAACACCATATATTTT. The variable domain in full, completed from reference TRBV9 and TRBJ1-3, reads DSGVTQTPKHLITATGQRVTLRCSPRSGDLSVYWYQQSLDQGLQFLIQYYNGEERAKGNILERFSAQQFPDLHSELNLSSLELGDSALYFCASSDDRAVWNTIYFGEGSWLTVV.